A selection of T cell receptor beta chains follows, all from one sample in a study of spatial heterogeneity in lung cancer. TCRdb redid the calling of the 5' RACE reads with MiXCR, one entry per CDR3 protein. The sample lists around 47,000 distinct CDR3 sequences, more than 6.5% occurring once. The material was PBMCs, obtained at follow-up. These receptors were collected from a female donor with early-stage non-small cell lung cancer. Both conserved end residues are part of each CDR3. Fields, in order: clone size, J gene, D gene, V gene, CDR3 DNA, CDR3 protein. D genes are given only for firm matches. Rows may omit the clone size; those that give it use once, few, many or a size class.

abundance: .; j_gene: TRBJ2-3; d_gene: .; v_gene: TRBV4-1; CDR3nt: TGCGCCAGCAGCCAAGGGTCCCATGGAGATACGCAGTATTTT; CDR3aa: CASSQGSHGDTQYF
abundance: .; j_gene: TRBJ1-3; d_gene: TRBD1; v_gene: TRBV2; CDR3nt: TGTGCCAGCATTCCGAGGGCAGGGGGCGCAAATGGAAACACCATATATTTT; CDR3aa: CASIPRAGGANGNTIYF
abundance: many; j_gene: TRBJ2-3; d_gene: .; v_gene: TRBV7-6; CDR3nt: TGTGCCATAGGGCATAGTAGCACAGATACGCAGTATTTT; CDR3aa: CAIGHSSTDTQYF
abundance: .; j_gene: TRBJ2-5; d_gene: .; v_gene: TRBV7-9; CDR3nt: TGTGCCAGCAGCTTAGCTAGTGCCGGAGAGACCCAGTACTTC; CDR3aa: CASSLASAGETQYF
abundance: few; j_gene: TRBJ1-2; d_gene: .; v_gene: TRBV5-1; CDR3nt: TGCGCCAGCAGCTTGGGGACATCCAGTAACTATGGCTACACCTTC; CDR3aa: CASSLGTSSNYGYTF
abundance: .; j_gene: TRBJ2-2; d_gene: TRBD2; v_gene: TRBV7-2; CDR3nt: TGTGCCAGCCCGGGGGGGACCGGGGAGCTGTTTTTT; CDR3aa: CASPGGTGELFF
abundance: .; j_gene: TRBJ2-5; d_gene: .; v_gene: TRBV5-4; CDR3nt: TGTGCCAGCAGCCCCTACAGGTTACAAGAGACCCAGTACTTC; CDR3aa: CASSPYRLQETQYF
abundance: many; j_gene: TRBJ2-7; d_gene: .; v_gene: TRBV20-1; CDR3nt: TGCAGTGCCGCGGACAGCACACGCTACGAGCAGTACTTC; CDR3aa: CSAADSTRYEQYF
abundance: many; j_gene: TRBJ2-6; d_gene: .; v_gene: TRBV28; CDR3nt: TGTGCCAGCACGTTTCAGGGGTCTGGGGCCAACGTCCTGACTTTC; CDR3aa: CASTFQGSGANVLTF
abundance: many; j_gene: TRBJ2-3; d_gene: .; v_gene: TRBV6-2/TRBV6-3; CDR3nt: TGTGCCAGCAGTTACTCTGCCACAGGGACAGATACGCAGTATTTT; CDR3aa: CASSYSATGTDTQYF
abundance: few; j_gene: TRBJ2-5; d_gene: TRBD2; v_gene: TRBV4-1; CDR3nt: TGCGCCAGCAGCCAAGATCTGGCGGGGGGGCAAGAGACCCAGTACTTC; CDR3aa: CASSQDLAGGQETQYF
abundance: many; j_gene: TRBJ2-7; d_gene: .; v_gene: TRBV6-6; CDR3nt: TGTGCCAGCAGACCGACCGACGGCTACGAGCAGTACTTC; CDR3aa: CASRPTDGYEQYF
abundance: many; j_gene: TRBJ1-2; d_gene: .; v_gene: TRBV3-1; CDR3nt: TGTGCCAGCAGCCAAGATAGGGCCTCACTTTATGGCTACACCTTC; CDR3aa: CASSQDRASLYGYTF
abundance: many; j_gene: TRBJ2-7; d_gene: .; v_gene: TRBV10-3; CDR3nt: TGTGCCATCAGTGAGGGGGAAGGGGAAGCCGAGCAGTACTTC; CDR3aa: CAISEGEGEAEQYF
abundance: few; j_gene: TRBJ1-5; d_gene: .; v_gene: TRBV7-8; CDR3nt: TGTGCCAGCAGCTTTTCAGGGGCCCCAAATCAGCCCCAGCATTTT; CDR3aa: CASSFSGAPNQPQHF
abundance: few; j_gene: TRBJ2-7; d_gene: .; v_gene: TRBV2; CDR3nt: TGTGCCAGCAGTGACAGGGGTGACGAGCAGTACTTC; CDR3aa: CASSDRGDEQYF
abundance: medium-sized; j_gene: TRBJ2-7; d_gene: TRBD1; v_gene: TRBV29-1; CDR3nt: TGCAGCGACGGACCACAGGGGTGCCACGAGCAGTACTTC; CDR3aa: CSDGPQGCHEQYF
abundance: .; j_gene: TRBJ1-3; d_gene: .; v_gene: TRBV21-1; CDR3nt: TGTGCCAGCAGCAGGGTTGGAAACACCATATATTTT; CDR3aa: CASSRVGNTIYF
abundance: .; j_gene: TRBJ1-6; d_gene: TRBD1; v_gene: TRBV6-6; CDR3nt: TGTGCCAGCAGTTGGGACAGCTCCTCTGATTATAATTCACCCCTCCACTTT; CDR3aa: CASSWDSSSDYNSPLHF
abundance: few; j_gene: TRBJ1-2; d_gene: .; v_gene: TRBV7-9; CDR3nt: TGTGCCAGCAGCTCCCCGCAGGGACGGACGGTGGCTAACTATGGCTACACCTTC; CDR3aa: CASSSPQGRTVANYGYTF
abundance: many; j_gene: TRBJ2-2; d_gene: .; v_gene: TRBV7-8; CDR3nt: TGTGCCAGCAGACCTCAGGGGGGAGTAACCGGGGAGCTGTTTTTT; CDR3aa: CASRPQGGVTGELFF
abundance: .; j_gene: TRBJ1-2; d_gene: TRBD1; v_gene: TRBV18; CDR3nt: TGTGCCAGCTCACCATCACTACCGGGACAGGATCTTGATGGCTACACCTTC; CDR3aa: CASSPSLPGQDLDGYTF
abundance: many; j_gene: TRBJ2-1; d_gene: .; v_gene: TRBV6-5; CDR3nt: TGTGCCAGCTATCGATACAATGAGCAGTTCTTC; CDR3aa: CASYRYNEQFF
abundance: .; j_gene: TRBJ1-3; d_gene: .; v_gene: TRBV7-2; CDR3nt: TGTGCCAGCAGCCTCCAGGGGACGTCTGGAAACACCATATATTTT; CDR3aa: CASSLQGTSGNTIYF
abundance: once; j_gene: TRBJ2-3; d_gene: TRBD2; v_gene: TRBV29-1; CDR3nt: TGCAGCGTGGGGGGGTCCACAGATACGCAGTATTTT; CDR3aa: CSVGGSTDTQYF
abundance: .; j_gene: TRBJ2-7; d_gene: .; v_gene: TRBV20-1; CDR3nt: TGCAGTGCTAGTGACGGGGCTAGGAGCTCCTACGAGCAGTACTTC; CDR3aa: CSASDGARSSYEQYF
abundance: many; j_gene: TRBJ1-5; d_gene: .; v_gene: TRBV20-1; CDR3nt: TGCAGTGCTGAGACCGGGACCCCGGTTAGGCCCCAGCATTTT; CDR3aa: CSAETGTPVRPQHF
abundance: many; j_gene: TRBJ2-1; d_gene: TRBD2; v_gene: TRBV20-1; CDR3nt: TGCAGTGCTAGCAGGACTAGCGGGGGGATATATGAGCAGTTCTTC; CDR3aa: CSASRTSGGIYEQFF